The clone carrying this T cell receptor beta chain came up once. This entry comes from a study of blood T cell repertoires in COVID-19. Study details: T cells, B-cell-depleted T cells, or PBMCs provided the cDNA or gDNA that served as material.

CDR3 length: 17 residues. Germline trimming cut 2 bases from V and 7 bases from J; bases unmatched to any gene: 10. Germline V gene lookup returns CDR1 SGHAT and CDR2 FQNNGV. Participants, 18 to 89 years old, spanned approximately 26 US areas. Repertoires were generated with immunoSEQ multiplex PCR, while TCRdb's copy carries only in-frame clones and drops some. The table lists about 250,000 clones, about 90% of them singletons. The receptor was derived from a woman in her twenties or thirties with acute COVID-19. Input material: PBMCs or T cells enriched from blood (not recorded which). The J gene is TRBJ2-1, the V gene TRBV11-2, with 11 positions matching TRBD2. The CDR3 DNA is TGTGCCAGCAGCTTAAATGTTCTTAGCGGGGGGGTGAATGAGCAGTTCTTC. Encoded protein: CASSLNVLSGGVNEQFF. The full variable domain, in which reference TRBV11-2 and TRBJ2-1 provide the parts outside the CDR3, is EAGVAQSPRYKIIEKRQSVAFWCNPISGHATLYWYQQILGQGPKLLIQFQNNGVVDDSQLPKDRFSAERLKGVDSTLKIQPAKLEDSAVYLCASSLNVLSGGVNEQFFGPGTRLTVL.